This T cell receptor beta chain was documented in a study of blood T cell repertoires in COVID-19. Study as a whole: Italy, Spain and the United States were the sources of the convalescent and acute COVID-19 samples.

This CDR3 region has 16 residues. After removal of 3 bases from V and 3 bases from J, the junction contained 9 bases not matched to a gene. Germline values: CDR1 SGHAT, CDR2 FQDESV (reference sequence). Assay used: immunoSEQ multiplex PCR; TCRdb lists only in-frame clones, some missing. The sample includes approximately 200,000 clones, about nine tenths of them seen just once. The sequence was obtained from a man aged 25 to 45 with acute or convalescent COVID-19. Sample: peripheral blood. This chain links TRBV11-1 with TRBJ1-2; TRBD1 agrees at 8 bases. CDR3 sequence (DNA): TGTGCCAGCAGCTTTAGCCGACAGGGGAACTACTATGGCTACACCTTC. Its translation is CASSFSRQGNYYGYTF. Together with reference TRBV11-1 and TRBJ1-2, the CDR3 gives the full variable domain: EAEVAQSPRYKITEKSQAVAFWCDPISGHATLYWYRQILGQGPELLVQFQDESVVDDSQLPKDRFSAERLKGVDSTLKIQPAELGDSAMYLCASSFSRQGNYYGYTFGSGTRLTVV.